A single T cell receptor beta chain is shown here with its context. Its antigen is undetermined. TCRdb analysed the RACE reads with MiXCR anew, one entry per CDR3 protein. The repertoire consists of roughly 69,000 distinct CDR3 sequences, with 9.5% to 11% occurring once and the leading ten covering less than 2.5%. In germline, CDR1 is DFQATT, CDR2 SNEGSKA (reference sequence). The CDR3 extends over 12 amino acids. V was cut by 3 bases and J by 4 bases, with 10 bases left in between. The sample belongs to a study of human T cells and chemical hapten exposure. Study findings and constraints: TCRs above 1 in 1000 frequency did not change with DPC sensitization.

The time point here: patch test 3, about 24 weeks after DPC sensitization. Treatment meaning: therapeutic diphenylcyclopropenone sensitization with weekly scalp DPC. This specimen was whole blood, taken in connection with sensitization to the hapten diphenylcyclopropenone (DPC). The receptor's source is a woman aged 25 to 39 with alopecia areata. Some clones in this sample may be carry-over from other donors' samples. V is TRBV20-1 and J is TRBJ2-7; possible D gene TRBD1, 6 bases. CDR3 amino acids: CSARFQGYEQYF. Written as DNA, the CDR3 is TGCAGTGCTAGGTTTCAGGGGTACGAGCAGTACTTC.